The 23 T cell receptor beta chains below were found in one sample sequenced in a study of OX40 agonist ivuxolimab in advanced cancers. Sequencing used immunoSEQ multiplex PCR; TCRdb keeps in-frame clones, though not all of them. The repertoire holds around 25,000 clones, with roughly 82% as singletons. Sample: CD4+ or CD8+ T cells sorted from blood, taken in a trial of the OX40 agonist ivuxolimab. The receptor set was obtained from an adult with an advanced solid tumor such as melanoma, head and neck, liver or kidney cancer.

The chain has TRBV19 and TRBJ2-7, with 7 nucleotides matching TRBD2. The J segment lost 7 bases and the V segment lost 3 bases, leaving 12 bases of the junction unmatched. The CDR3 runs to 15 residues. The germline CDR1 and CDR2 sequences are LNHDA and SQIVND (reference sequence). CDR3 bases: TGTGCCAGTAGTATCCTGGTAGCGCCAGCGGGGGAGCAGTACTTC. Translation: CASSILVAPAGEQYF.

The chain employs TRBV7-2 and TRBJ2-3; D is unresolved. The CDR3 length is 13 residues. Germline V CDR1 and CDR2: SGHTA, FQGNSA. Trimming took off 5 bases at V and 0 bases at J, with 6 bases between the two ends. The DNA of the CDR3 is TGTGCCAGCAGCCCAGACAGCACAGATACGCAGTATTTT. It yields the protein CASSPDSTDTQYF.

The CDR3 sequence is CASSLTGGGETQYF. CDR3 nucleotides: TGTGCCAGCAGCTTAACTGGCGGCGGGGAGACCCAGTACTTC. This chain joins TRBV7-2 and TRBJ2-5; D possibly corresponds to TRBD2 (5 bases). Trimming took off 2 bases at V and 5 bases at J, with 12 bases between the two ends. CDR1 is SGHTA, CDR2 FQGNSA, per germline. The CDR3 loop spans 14 amino acids.

This sequence joins TRBV28 and TRBJ2-1; TRBD1 matches at 8 bases. V was pared by 3 bases and J by 3 bases, with 7 bases of the junction left unmatched. This CDR3 has 16 residues. Germline CDR1 MDHEN, CDR2 SYDVKM. CDR3 sequence: CASSFLSGQVYNEQFF. As DNA, the CDR3 is TGTGCCAGCAGTTTTCTGTCGGGACAGGTCTACAATGAGCAGTTCTTC.

This clone has more than one count but fewer than ten. V is TRBV27 and J is TRBJ2-7; possibly TRBD1 for D (6 bases). The V gene's germline CDR1 is MNHEY and CDR2 SMNVEV (reference sequence). The V gene lost 6 bases and the J gene lost 5 bases, with 14 bases spanning the gap. CDR3 length: 13 amino acids. The CDR3 coding sequence is TGTGCCAGCAGCAAACAGGGTGGAGACGAGCAGTACTTC. Its translation is CASSKQGGDEQYF.

The genes are TRBV19 and TRBJ2-7; TRBD2 matches at 9 bases. Germline lookup yields CDR1 LNHDA and CDR2 SQIVND (reference sequence). The CDR3 loop spans 13 amino acids. The junction had 8 bases not matched to a gene; V was cut back by 10 bases and J by 4 bases. DNA for the CDR3: TGTGCCACCTCCCCGGGACTAGCTTACGAGCAGTACTTC. The encoded protein is CATSPGLAYEQYF.

V usage is TRBV6-1 and J usage is TRBJ2-1, with TRBD2 identical over 11 bases. The CDR3 is 15 residues long. Germline trimming cut 6 bases from V and 8 bases from J; bases unmatched to any gene: 9. Germline loops: CDR1 MNHNS, CDR2 SASEGT. The CDR3 DNA is TGTGCCAGCAGGGATAGCGGGAGGGCCCTAGATGAGCAGTTCTTC. Its protein product is CASRDSGRALDEQFF.

CDR3 bases: TGCAGCGTTGAAGCGGGACAGGGGCTTGTAGCCTACGAGCAGTACTTC. Amino acid sequence: CSVEAGQGLVAYEQYF. The genes are TRBV29-1 and TRBJ2-7; 10 bases are a match to TRBD1. This CDR3 contains 16 residues. The germline V gene encodes CDR1 SQVTM and CDR2 ANQGSEA. V gave up 1 base and J gave up 2 bases; unmatched junction bases: 8.

The J gene is TRBJ2-3, the V gene TRBV9; 9 bases line up with TRBD2. The V and J ends lost 0 bases and 6 bases, in that order; junction bases with no gene match: 8. The CDR3 length is 16 residues. Germline lookup yields CDR1 SGDLS and CDR2 YYNGEE. The chain's CDR3 is CASSVGTSAITDTQYF. The CDR3 nucleotides read TGTGCCAGCAGCGTAGGGACTAGCGCGATTACGGATACGCAGTATTTT.

The chain joins TRBV6-4 to TRBJ2-2; TRBD2 aligns across 7 bases. V shed 2 bases and J 4 bases; nucleotides not matched to a gene: 7. Germline V gene data show CDR1 as MRHNA and CDR2 as SNTAGT. This CDR3 spans 16 amino acids. The CDR3 sequence: CASSDERERGTGELFF. The CDR3, as DNA: TGTGCCAGCAGTGACGAGCGGGAAAGGGGCACCGGGGAGCTGTTTTTT.

This clone has just a few counts. This chain links TRBV9 with TRBJ2-7, with a possible D match to TRBD2 (5 bases). This CDR3 is 16 amino acids long. The V end was cut by 4 bases, the J end by 3 bases, with 20 bases between. Per the germline V gene, CDR1 is SGDLS and CDR2 is YYNGEE. CDR3 loop: CASSSPLGTEGYEQYF. DNA for the CDR3: TGTGCCAGCAGCTCCCCCCTCGGAACAGAGGGCTACGAGCAGTACTTC.

The chain has TRBV4-1 and TRBJ2-7, with TRBD2 identical over 9 bases. Germline V gene data show CDR1 as MGHRA and CDR2 as YSYEKL. This CDR3 contains 15 residues. The V segment lost 1 base and the J segment 2 bases; nucleotides outside the gene matches: 3. The CDR3 nucleotides read TGCGCCAGCAGCCAAGGCCTAGCGGGAACCTACGAGCAGTACTTC. It translates to CASSQGLAGTYEQYF.

The chain recombines TRBV6-1 with TRBJ2-7, with 8 bases identical to TRBD2. Germline V lookup: CDR1 MNHNS, CDR2 SASEGT. The CDR3 loop spans 18 amino acids. The V segment lost 4 bases and the J segment 3 bases; nucleotides outside the gene matches: 17. The CDR3 loop reads CASSAPALAVLSSYEQYF. CDR3 DNA: TGTGCCAGCAGTGCCCCCGCACTAGCGGTCCTTTCGAGCTACGAGCAGTACTTC.

The chain uses TRBV6-5 and TRBJ2-2; 7 bases are shared with TRBD2. Germline CDR1 and CDR2: MNHEY and SVGAGI. Unmatched junction bases numbered 4, after V lost 2 bases and J lost 1 base. The CDR3 has 16 amino acids. In DNA form, the CDR3 reads TGTGCCAGCAGTTACCTCCCTAGCGGGAACACCGGGGAGCTGTTTTTT. Its protein product is CASSYLPSGNTGELFF.

The rearrangement links TRBV6-4 to TRBJ2-1; D uncertain. With 4 bases removed from V and 4 bases from J, the gap between germline ends came to 14 bases. The CDR3 length is 15 residues. Germline assignment: CDR1 MRHNA and CDR2 SNTAGT. CDR3 bases: TGTGCCAGCAGTGTTCAAGCGACCGATTACAATGAGCAGTTCTTC. Its protein product is CASSVQATDYNEQFF.

The chain recombines TRBV6-1 with TRBJ2-7; D is ambiguous. This CDR3 spans 11 amino acids. With 2 bases removed from V and 4 bases from J, the gap between germline ends came to 3 bases. Looked up from germline, CDR1 is MNHNS and CDR2 is SASEGT. CDR3 in amino acids: CASSEQYEQYF. In nucleotides, the CDR3 is TGTGCCAGCAGTGAACAGTACGAGCAGTACTTC.

The chain has TRBV19 and TRBJ2-7, with D unclear. The ends were cut back, 3 bases at V and 2 bases at J, with 11 bases in the middle. The CDR3 has 14 amino acids. The germline V gene encodes CDR1 LNHDA and CDR2 SQIVND (reference sequence). CDR3 sequence: CASSIMAGTYEQYF. CDR3 coding DNA: TGTGCCAGTAGTATTATGGCCGGAACCTACGAGCAGTACTTC.

The CDR3 DNA sequence: TGTGCCAGCAGCCAAGACGGACAGGGGTCCTACGAGCAGTACTTC. It encodes CASSQDGQGSYEQYF. This sequence joins TRBV4-2 and TRBJ2-5; TRBD1 agrees at 9 bases. The end of the DNA is better explained by TRBJ2-7, so the J call may be wrong. This CDR3 is 15 amino acids long. Germline CDR1 reads LGHNA; CDR2 reads YNFKEQ.

This clone rates as medium-sized. The chain recombines TRBV6-5 with TRBJ2-1; D gene ambiguous. The CDR3 contains 15 residues. Germline V lookup: CDR1 MNHEY, CDR2 SVGAGI. Trimming removed 6 bases from V and 6 bases from J, with 18 bases in between. The CDR3 spells CASRPGPEPINEQFF. In DNA, the CDR3 is TGTGCCAGCAGGCCCGGGCCAGAACCCATCAATGAGCAGTTCTTC.

The CDR3 coding sequence is TGTGCCAGCAGCTTGGAGGAGGGGCGTCGCTCTGGAAACACCATATATTTT. It translates to CASSLEEGRRSGNTIYF. The genes are TRBV7-6 and TRBJ1-3; TRBD1 is a possible D gene (5 bases). Between the trimmed V and J ends, which lost 3 bases and 0 bases, there was a span of 15 bases. Germline CDR1 reads SGHVS; CDR2 reads FNYEAQ. CDR3 length: 17 amino acids.

The chain joins TRBV5-6 to TRBJ2-7, with 7 positions matching TRBD1. Germline V CDR1 and CDR2: SGHDT, YYEEEE. V gave up 4 bases and J gave up 1 base; unmatched junction bases: 5. The CDR3 is 14 residues long. CDR3 coding DNA: TGTGCCAGCAGCCTAGGGGACAGTTCCTACGAGCAGTACTTC. As protein: CASSLGDSSYEQYF.

This chain links TRBV7-8 with TRBJ2-1, with 9 nucleotides matching TRBD1. This CDR3 is built from 15 residues. V gave up 2 bases and J gave up 7 bases; unmatched junction bases: 6. Germline V gene data show CDR1 as SGHVS and CDR2 as FQNEAQ. The CDR3 nucleotides are TGTGCCAGCAGCTTACCGGGACAGGGAGGGAATGAGCAGTTCTTC. It specifies CASSLPGQGGNEQFF.

The genes are TRBV7-3 and TRBJ1-2; D is unclear. Germline V gene data show CDR1 as SGHTA and CDR2 as FQGTGA. CDR3 size: 13 residues. Trimming removed 5 bases at V and 2 bases at J, with 9 bases between. CDR3 residues: CASSPGLNYGYTF. The CDR3 coding sequence is TGTGCCAGCAGCCCCGGACTGAACTATGGCTACACCTTC.